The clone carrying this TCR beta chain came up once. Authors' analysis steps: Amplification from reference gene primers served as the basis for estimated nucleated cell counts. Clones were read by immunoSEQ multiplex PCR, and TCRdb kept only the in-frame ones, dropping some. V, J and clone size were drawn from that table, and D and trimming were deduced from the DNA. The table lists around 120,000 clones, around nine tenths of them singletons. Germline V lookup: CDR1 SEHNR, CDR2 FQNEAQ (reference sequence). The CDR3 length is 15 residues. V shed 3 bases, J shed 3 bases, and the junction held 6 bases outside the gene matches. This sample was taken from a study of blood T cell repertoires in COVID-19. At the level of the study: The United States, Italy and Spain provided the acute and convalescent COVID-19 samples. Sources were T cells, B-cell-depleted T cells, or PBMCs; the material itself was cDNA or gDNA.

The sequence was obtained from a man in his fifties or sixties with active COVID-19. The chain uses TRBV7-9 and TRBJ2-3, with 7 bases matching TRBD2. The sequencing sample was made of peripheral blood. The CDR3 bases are TGTGCCAGCAGCTTGACGGGAGGAAGGACAGATACGCAGTATTTT. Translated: CASSLTGGRTDTQYF. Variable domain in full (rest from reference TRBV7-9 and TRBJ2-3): DTGVSQNPRHKITKRGQNVTFRCDPISEHNRLYWYRQTLGQGPEFLTYFQNEAQLEKSRLLSDRFSAERPKGSFSTLEIQRTEQGDSAMYLCASSLTGGRTDTQYFGPGTRLTVL.